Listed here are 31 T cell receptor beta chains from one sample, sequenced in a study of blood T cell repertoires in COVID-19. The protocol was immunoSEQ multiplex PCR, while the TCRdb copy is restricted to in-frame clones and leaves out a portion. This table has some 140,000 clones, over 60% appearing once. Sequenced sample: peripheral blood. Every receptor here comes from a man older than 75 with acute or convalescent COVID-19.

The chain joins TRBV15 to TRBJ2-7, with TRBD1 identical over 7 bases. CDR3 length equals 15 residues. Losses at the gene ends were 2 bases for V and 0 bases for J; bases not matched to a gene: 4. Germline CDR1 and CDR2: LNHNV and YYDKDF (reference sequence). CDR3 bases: TGTGCCACCAGCAGAACGGGGACAGTCTCCTACGAGCAGTACTTC. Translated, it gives CATSRTGTVSYEQYF.

The CDR3 loop is CASSLGDSSEQFF. CDR3 nucleotide sequence: TGCGCCAGCAGCCTCGGGGACAGTTCTGAGCAGTTCTTC. This rearrangement joins TRBV5-1 to TRBJ2-1, with 7 bases matching TRBD1. Germline lookup yields CDR1 SGHRS and CDR2 YFSETQ. J gave up 9 bases and V 4 bases, and 7 bases lay outside the gene matches. This CDR3 has 13 residues.

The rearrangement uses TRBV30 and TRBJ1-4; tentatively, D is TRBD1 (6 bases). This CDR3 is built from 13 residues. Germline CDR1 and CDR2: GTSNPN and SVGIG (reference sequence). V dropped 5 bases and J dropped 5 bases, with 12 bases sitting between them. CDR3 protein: CAWAGTRNEKLFF. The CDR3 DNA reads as TGTGCCTGGGCCGGGACACGGAATGAAAAACTGTTTTTT.

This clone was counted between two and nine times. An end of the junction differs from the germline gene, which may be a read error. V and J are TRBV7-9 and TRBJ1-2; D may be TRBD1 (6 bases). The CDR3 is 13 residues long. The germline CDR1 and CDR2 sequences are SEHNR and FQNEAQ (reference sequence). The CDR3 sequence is CASSLSSPDRIWF. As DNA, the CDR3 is TGTGCCAGCAGCTTATCGTCGCCAGACAGGATCTGGTTC.

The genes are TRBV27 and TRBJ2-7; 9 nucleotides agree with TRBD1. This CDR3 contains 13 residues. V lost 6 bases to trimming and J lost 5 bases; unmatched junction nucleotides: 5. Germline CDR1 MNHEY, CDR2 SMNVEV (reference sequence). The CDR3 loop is CASRRQGGDEQYV. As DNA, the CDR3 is TGTGCCAGCAGGAGACAGGGGGGGGACGAGCAGTACGTC.

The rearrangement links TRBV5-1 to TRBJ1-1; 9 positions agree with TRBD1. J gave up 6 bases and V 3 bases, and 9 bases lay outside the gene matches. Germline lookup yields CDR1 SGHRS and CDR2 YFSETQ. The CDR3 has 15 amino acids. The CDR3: CASSWATGGISEAFF. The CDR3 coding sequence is TGCGCCAGCAGCTGGGCAACAGGGGGCATCTCTGAAGCTTTCTTT.

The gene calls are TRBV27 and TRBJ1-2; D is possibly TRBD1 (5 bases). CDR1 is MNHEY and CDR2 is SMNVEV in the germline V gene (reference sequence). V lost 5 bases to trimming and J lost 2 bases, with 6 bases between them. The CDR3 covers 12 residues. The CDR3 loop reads CASSPGNYGYTF. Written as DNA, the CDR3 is TGTGCCAGCAGTCCAGGGAACTATGGCTACACCTTC.

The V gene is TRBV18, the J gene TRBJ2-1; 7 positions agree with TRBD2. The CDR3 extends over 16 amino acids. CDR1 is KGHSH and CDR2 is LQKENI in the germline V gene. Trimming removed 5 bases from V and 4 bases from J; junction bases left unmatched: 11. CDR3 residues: CASSGGELARYNEQFF. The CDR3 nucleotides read TGTGCCAGCTCAGGTGGGGAACTAGCGCGTTACAATGAGCAGTTCTTC.

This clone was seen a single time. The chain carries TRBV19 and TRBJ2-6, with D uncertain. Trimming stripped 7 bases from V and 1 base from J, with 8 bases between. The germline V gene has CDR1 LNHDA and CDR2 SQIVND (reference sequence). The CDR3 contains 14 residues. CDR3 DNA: TGTGCCAGTATGGGCTTTTCTGGGGCCAACGTCCTGACTTTC. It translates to CASMGFSGANVLTF.

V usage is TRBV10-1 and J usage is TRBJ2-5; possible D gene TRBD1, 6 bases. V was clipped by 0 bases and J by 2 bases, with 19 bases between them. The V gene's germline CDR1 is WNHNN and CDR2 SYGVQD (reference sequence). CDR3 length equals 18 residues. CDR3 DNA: TGCGCCAGCAGTGAGTCATTACCTCGAGACAGGTGGCAAGAGACCCAGTACTTC. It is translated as CASSESLPRDRWQETQYF.

The CDR3 coding sequence is TGTGCCACCAACTTTGGGACAGACCAAGAGACCCAGTACTTC. Its protein product is CATNFGTDQETQYF. The V and J genes are TRBV5-8 and TRBJ2-5; 7 nucleotides match TRBD1. CDR3 length equals 14 residues. V was clipped by 9 bases and J by 0 bases; unmatched bases: 8. CDR1 and CDR2 (germline): SGHTS, YDEGEE.

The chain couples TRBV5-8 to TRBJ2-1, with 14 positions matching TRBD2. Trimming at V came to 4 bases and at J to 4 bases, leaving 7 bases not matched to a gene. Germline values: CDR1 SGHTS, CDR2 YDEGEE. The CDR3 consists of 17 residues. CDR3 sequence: CASSPTGTSGGYNEQFF. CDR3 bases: TGTGCCAGCAGCCCCACGGGGACTAGCGGGGGATACAATGAGCAGTTCTTC.

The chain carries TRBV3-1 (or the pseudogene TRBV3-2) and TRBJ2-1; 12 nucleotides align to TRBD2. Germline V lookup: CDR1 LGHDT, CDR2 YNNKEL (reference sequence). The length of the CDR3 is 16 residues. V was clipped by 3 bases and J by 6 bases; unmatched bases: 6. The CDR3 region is CASSQASGGAGNEQFF. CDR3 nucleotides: TGTGCCAGCAGCCAGGCTAGCGGGGGGGCGGGCAATGAGCAGTTCTTC.

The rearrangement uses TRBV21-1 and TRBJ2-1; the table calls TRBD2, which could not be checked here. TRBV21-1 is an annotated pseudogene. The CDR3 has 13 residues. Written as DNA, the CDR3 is TGTGCCAGCAGCGATGCGGGAAACAATGAGCAGTTCTTC. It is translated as CASSDAGNNEQFF.

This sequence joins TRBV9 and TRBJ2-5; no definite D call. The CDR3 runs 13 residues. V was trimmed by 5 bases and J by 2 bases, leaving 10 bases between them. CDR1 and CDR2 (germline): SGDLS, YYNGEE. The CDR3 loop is CASSASVQETQYF. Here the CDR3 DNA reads TGTGCCAGCAGTGCAAGCGTTCAAGAGACCCAGTACTTC.

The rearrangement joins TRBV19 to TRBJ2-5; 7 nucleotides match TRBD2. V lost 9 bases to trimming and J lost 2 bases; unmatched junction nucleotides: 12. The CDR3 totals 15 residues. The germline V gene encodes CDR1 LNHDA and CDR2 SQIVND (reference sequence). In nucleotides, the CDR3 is TGTGCCAGCCAGGCTTTCGGGGGGTTACAAGAGACCCAGTACTTC. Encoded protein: CASQAFGGLQETQYF.

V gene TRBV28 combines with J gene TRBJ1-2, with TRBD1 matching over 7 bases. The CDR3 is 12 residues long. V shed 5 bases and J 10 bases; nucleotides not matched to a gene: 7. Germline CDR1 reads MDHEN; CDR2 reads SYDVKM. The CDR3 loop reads CASSPSGGDYTF. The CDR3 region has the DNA TGTGCCAGCAGTCCCTCAGGGGGAGACTACACCTTC.

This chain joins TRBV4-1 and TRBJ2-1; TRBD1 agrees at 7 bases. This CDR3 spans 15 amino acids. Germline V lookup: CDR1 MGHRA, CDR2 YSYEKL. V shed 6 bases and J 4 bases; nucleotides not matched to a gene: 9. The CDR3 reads CASRAGAQGYNEQFF. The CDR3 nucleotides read TGCGCCAGCAGGGCCGGCGCACAGGGGTACAATGAGCAGTTCTTC.

The CDR3 loop is CATSGGRDVNEKLFF. Written as DNA, the CDR3 is TGTGCCACCAGTGGCGGCAGGGATGTAAATGAAAAACTGTTTTTT. The chain combines TRBV24-1 with TRBJ1-4, with D possibly TRBD1 on 5 matching bases. The V gene lost 5 bases and the J gene lost 5 bases, with 14 bases spanning the gap. Germline assignment: CDR1 KGHDR and CDR2 SFDVKD. This CDR3 spans 15 amino acids.

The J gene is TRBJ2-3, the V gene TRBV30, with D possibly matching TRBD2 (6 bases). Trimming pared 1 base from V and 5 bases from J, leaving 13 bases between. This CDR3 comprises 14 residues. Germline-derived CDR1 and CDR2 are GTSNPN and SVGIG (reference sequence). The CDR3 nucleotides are TGTGCCTGGAGTGAGGGACCCGGGGGAGATACGCAGTATTTT. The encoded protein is CAWSEGPGGDTQYF.

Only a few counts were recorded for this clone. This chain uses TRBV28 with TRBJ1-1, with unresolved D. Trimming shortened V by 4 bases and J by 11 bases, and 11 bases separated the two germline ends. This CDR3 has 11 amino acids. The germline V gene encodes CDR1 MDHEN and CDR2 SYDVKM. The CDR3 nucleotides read TGTGCCAGCAGTTGGACTTTGGGCGCTTTCTTT. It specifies CASSWTLGAFF. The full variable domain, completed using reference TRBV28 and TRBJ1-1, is DVKVTQSSRYLVKRTGEKVFLECVQDMDHENMFWYRQDPGLGLRLIYFSYDVKMKEKGDIPEGYSVSREKKERFSLILESASTNQTSMYLCASSWTLGAFFGQGTRLTVV.

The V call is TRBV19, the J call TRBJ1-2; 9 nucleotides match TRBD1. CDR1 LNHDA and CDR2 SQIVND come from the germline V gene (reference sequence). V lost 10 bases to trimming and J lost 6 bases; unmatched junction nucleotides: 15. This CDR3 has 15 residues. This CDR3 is CATGPRARDRDGYTF. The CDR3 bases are TGTGCCACCGGACCCCGGGCTAGGGACAGGGATGGCTACACCTTC. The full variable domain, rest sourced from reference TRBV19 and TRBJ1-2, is DGGITQSPKYLFRKEGQNVTLSCEQNLNHDAMYWYRQDPGQGLRLIYYSQIVNDFQKGDIAEGYSVSREKKESFPLTVTSAQKNPTAFYLCATGPRARDRDGYTFGSGTRLTVV.

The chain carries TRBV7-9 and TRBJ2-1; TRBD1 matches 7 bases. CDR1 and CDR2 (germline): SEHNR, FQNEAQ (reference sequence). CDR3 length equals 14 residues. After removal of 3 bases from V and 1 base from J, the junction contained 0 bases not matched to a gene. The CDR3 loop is CASSLGQSYNEQFF. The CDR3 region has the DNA TGTGCCAGCAGCTTGGGACAGTCCTACAATGAGCAGTTCTTC.

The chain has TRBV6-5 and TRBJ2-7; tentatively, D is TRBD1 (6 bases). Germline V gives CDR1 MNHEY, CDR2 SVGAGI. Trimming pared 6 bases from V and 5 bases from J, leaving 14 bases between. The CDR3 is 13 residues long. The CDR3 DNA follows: TGTGCCAGCAGGAAACAGGGATCCGACGAGCAGTACTTC. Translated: CASRKQGSDEQYF.

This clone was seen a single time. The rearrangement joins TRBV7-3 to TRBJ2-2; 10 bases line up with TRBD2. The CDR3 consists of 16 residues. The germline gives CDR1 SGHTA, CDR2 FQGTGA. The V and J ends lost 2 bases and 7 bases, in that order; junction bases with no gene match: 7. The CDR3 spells CASSLPSGGSVGELFF. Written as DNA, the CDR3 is TGTGCCAGCAGCTTACCTAGCGGGGGATCTGTCGGGGAGCTGTTTTTT.

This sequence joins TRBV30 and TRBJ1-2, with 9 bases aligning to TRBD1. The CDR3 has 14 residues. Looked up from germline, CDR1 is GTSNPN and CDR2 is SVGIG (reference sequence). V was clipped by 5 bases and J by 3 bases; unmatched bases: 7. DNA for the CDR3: TGTGCCTGGGGCCGGGACAGGGCGTACTATGGCTACACCTTC. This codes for CAWGRDRAYYGYTF.

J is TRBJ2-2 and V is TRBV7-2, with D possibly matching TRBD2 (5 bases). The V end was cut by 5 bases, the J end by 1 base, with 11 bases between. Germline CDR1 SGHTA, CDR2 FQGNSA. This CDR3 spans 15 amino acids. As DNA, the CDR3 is TGTGCCAGCAGCCCGACTATCCTGAACACCGGGGAGCTGTTTTTT. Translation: CASSPTILNTGELFF. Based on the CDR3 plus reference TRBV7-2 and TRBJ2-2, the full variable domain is GAGVSQSPSNKVTEKGKDVELRCDPISGHTALYWYRQSLGQGLEFLIYFQGNSAPDKSGLPSDRFSAERTGGSVSTLTIQRTQQEDSAVYLCASSPTILNTGELFFGEGSRLTVL.

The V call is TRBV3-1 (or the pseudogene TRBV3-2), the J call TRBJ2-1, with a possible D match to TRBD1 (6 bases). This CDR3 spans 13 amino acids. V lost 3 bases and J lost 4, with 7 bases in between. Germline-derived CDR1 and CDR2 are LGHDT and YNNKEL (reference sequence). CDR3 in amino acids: CASSQDRYNEQFF. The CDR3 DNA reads TGTGCCAGCAGCCAGGACAGATACAATGAGCAGTTCTTC.

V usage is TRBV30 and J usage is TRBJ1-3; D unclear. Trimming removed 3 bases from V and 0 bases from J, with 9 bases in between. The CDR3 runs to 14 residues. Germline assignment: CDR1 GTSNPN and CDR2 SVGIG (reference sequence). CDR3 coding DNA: TGTGCCTGGAGCGCGGTGAGCTCTGGAAACACCATATATTTT. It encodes CAWSAVSSGNTIYF.

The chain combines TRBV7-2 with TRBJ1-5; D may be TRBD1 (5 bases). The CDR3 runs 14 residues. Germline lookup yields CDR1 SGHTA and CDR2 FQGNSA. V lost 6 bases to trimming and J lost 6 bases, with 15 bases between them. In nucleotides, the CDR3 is TGTGCCAGCAGGGGAAACGGGGGGGGTCAGCCCCAGCATTTT. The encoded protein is CASRGNGGGQPQHF.

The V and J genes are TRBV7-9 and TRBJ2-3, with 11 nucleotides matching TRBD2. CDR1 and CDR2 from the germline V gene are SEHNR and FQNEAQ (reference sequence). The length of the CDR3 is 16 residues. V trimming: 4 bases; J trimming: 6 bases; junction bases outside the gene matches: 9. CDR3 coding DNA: TGTGCCAGCAGCTCAATTAGCGGGGGGGCCGCCGATACGCAGTATTTT. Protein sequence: CASSSISGGAADTQYF.